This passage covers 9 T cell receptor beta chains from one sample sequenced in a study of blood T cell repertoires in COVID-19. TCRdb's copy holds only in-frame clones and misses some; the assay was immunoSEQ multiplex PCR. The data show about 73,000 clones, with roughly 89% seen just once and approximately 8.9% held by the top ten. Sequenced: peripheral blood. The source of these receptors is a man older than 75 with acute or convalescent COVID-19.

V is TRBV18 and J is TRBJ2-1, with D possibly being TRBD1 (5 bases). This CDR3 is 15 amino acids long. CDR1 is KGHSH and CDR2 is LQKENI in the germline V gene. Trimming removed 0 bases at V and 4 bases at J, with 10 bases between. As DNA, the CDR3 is TGTGCCAGCTCACCACCGGTATCAGGGTACAATGAGCAGTTCTTC. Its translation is CASSPPVSGYNEQFF.

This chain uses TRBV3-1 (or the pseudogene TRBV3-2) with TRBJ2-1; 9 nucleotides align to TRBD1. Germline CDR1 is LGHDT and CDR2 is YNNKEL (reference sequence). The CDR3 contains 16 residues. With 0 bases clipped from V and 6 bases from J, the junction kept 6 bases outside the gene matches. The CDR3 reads CASSQERTGVSNEQFF. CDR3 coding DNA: TGTGCCAGCAGCCAAGAACGGACAGGGGTTAGCAATGAGCAGTTCTTC.

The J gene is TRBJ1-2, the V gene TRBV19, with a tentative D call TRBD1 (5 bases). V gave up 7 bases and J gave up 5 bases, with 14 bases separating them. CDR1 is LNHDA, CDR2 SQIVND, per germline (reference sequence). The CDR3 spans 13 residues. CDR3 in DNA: TGTGCCAGTACCCCCCGGGGGGAATATGGCTACACCTTC. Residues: CASTPRGEYGYTF.

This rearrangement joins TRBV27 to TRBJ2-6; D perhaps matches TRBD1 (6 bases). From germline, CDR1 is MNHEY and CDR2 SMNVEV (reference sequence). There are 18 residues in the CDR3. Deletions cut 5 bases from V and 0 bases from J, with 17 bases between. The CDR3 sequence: CASSLGQPALSGANVLTF. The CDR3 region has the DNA TGTGCCAGCAGTCTAGGACAGCCAGCCCTCTCTGGGGCCAACGTCCTGACTTTC. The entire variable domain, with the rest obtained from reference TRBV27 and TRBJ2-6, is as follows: EAQVTQNPRYLITVTGKKLTVTCSQNMNHEYMSWYRQDPGLGLRQIYYSMNVEVTDKGDVPEGYKVSRKEKRNFPLILESPSPNQTSLYFCASSLGQPALSGANVLTFGAGSRLTVL.

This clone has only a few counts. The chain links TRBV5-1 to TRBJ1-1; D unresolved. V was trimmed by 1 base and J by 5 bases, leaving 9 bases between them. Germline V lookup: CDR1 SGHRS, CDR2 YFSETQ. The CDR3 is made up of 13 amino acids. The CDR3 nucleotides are TGCGCCAGCAGCTTGTTTGGAGGGACTGAAGCTTTCTTT. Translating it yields CASSLFGGTEAFF. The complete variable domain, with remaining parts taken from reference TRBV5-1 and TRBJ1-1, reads KAGVTQTPRYLIKTRGQQVTLSCSPISGHRSVSWYQQTPGQGLQFLFEYFSETQRNKGNFPGRFSGRQFSNSRSEMNVSTLELGDSALYLCASSLFGGTEAFFGQGTRLTVV.

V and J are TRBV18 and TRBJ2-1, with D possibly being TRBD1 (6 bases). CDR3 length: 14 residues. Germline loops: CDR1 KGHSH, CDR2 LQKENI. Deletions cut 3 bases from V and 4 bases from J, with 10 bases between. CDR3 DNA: TGTGCCAGCTCACCCCTACAGGGTTACAATGAGCAGTTCTTC. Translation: CASSPLQGYNEQFF.

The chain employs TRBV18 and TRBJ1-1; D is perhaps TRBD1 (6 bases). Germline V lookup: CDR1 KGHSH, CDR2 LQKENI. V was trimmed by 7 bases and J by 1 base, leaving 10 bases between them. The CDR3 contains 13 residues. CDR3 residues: CASFRQENTEAFF. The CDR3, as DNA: TGTGCCAGCTTTAGACAGGAGAACACTGAAGCTTTCTTT. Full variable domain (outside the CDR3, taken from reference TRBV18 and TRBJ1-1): NAGVMQNPRHLVRRRGQEARLRCSPMKGHSHVYWYRQLPEEGLKFMVYLQKENIIDESGMPKERFSAEFPKEGPSILRIQQVVRGDSAAYFCASFRQENTEAFFGQGTRLTVV.

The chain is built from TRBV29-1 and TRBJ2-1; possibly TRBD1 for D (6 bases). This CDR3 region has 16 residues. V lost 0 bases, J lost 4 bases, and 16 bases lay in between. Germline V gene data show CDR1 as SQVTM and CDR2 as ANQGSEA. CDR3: CSVEDRRGFSYNEQFF. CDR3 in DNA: TGCAGCGTTGAAGATCGCAGGGGCTTCTCTTACAATGAGCAGTTCTTC.

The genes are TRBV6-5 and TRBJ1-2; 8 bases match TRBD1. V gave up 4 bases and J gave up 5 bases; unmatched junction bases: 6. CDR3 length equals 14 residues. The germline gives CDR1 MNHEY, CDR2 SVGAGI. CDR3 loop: CASSSQRTGYGYTF. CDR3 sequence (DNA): TGTGCCAGCAGTTCTCAAAGGACAGGGTATGGCTACACCTTC.